The rows below give T cell receptor beta chains drawn from one sample of a study of beta chain features in type 1 diabetes. Some clones are missing from TCRdb's copy, which holds only in-frame ones; the method was immunoSEQ multiplex PCR. Here the sample spans just over 150,000 clones, 11% being singletons. Sequenced: central memory CD4+ T cells from blood. All receptors come from a man younger than 30 in good health. Both conserved end residues are part of each CDR3. D genes are given only for firm matches. Expanded clones are given a class, and other clones once, few, many or no size at all.

clone_size d_call j_call v_call cdr3_aa cdr3_nt
few TRBD1 TRBJ1-2 TRBV9 CASSVEGTGVDYGYTF TGTGCCAGCAGCGTAGAAGGGACAGGGGTCGACTATGGCTACACCTTC
- - TRBJ2-1 TRBV20-1 CSGGNEQFF TGCAGTGGGGGCAATGAGCAGTTCTTC
- TRBD2 TRBJ2-2 TRBV15 CATSSGVNTGELFF TGTGCCACCTCCAGCGGGGTGAACACCGGGGAGCTGTTTTTT
- - TRBJ2-7 TRBV18 CASSPQYRDSEQYF TGTGCCAGCTCACCACAGTACAGGGATTCCGAGCAGTACTTC
few - TRBJ2-7 TRBV7-9 CASSLAGSYEQYF TGTGCCAGCAGCTTAGCAGGCTCCTACGAGCAGTACTTC
- - TRBJ1-4 TRBV7-2 CASSAFGANANEKLFF TGTGCCAGCAGCGCCTTTGGGGCGAATGCCAATGAAAAACTGTTTTTT
- TRBD2 TRBJ2-7 TRBV7-2 CASGRGAKSYEQYF TGTGCCAGCGGGCGGGGGGCCAAGTCCTACGAGCAGTACTTC
few - TRBJ2-3 TRBV15 CATSRDLGLLRTDTQYF TGTGCCACCAGCAGGGACCTGGGACTCCTCCGCACAGATACGCAGTATTTT
- TRBD2 TRBJ2-5 TRBV11-1 CASSTGLQETQYF TGTGCCAGCAGCACGGGACTACAAGAGACCCAGTACTTC
few - TRBJ2-7 TRBV11-2 CASTSDRLFYEQYF TGTGCCAGCACCTCAGACAGACTCTTCTACGAGCAGTACTTC
few TRBD1 TRBJ1-2 TRBV9 CASSGRDRASNGYTF TGTGCCAGCAGCGGTCGGGACAGGGCATCGAATGGCTACACCTTC
- TRBD2 TRBJ2-1 TRBV4-3 CASSPRTSGGPYNEQFF TGCGCCAGCAGCCCCCGGACTAGCGGGGGGCCTTACAATGAGCAGTTCTTC
few - TRBJ2-3 TRBV2 CASGRSGRLDTQYF TGTGCCAGCGGTCGTTCGGGACGGCTGGATACGCAGTATTTT
few TRBD2 TRBJ2-3 TRBV4-3 CASSIRLAARGDTQYF TGCGCCAGCAGCATCCGACTAGCGGCCCGGGGGGATACGCAGTATTTT
- - TRBJ1-2 TRBV4-1 CASSRLAGNYGYTF TGCGCCAGCAGCCGTCTAGCGGGTAACTATGGCTACACCTTC
few - TRBJ1-1 TRBV28 CASSLGAVSAFF TGTGCCAGCAGTTTAGGGGCGGTGTCAGCTTTCTTT
- TRBD1 TRBJ2-1 TRBV7-2 CASSQTGGTVNEQFF TGTGCCAGCAGCCAAACAGGGGGTACGGTGAATGAGCAGTTCTTC
many TRBD1 TRBJ2-7 TRBV29-1 CSAGQATYEQYF TGCAGCGCCGGACAGGCGACCTACGAGCAGTACTTC
few TRBD2 TRBJ2-7 TRBV25-1 CASSRPGLSTYEQYF TGTGCCAGCAGCCGCCCGGGACTATCGACCTACGAGCAGTACTTC
- - TRBJ2-3 TRBV19 CASRKLDTQYF TGTGCCAGTAGGAAGCTAGATACGCAGTATTTT
few - TRBJ1-1 TRBV28 CASRDLTGNTEAFF TGTGCCAGCAGAGACCTTACAGGGAACACTGAAGCTTTCTTT
many - TRBJ2-3 TRBV7-9 CASSLAGETQYF TGTGCCAGCAGCTTAGCGGGGGAAACGCAGTATTTT
many - TRBJ2-7 TRBV10-3 CAISGAVQGAEQYF TGTGCCATCAGTGGGGCGGTTCAAGGCGCCGAGCAGTACTTC
- - TRBJ2-1 TRBV18 CASSPQADNEQFF TGTGCCAGCTCACCGCAGGCGGACAATGAGCAGTTCTTC
many - TRBJ1-1 TRBV18 CASSPEFTQMNTEAFF TGTGCCAGCTCACCGGAGTTTACTCAAATGAACACTGAAGCTTTCTTT
few - TRBJ2-1 TRBV29-1 CSVEDQALLSYNEQFF TGCAGCGTTGAAGATCAGGCGCTCCTCTCCTACAATGAGCAGTTCTTC
few - TRBJ2-5 TRBV29-1 CSVKGSGETQYF TGCAGCGTCAAGGGGTCGGGGGAGACCCAGTACTTC
- - TRBJ2-1 TRBV9 CASSPRASVYNEQFF TGTGCCAGCAGCCCGAGAGCCAGCGTCTACAATGAGCAGTTCTTC
- - TRBJ2-6 TRBV27 CASTEWSSGANVLTF TGTGCCAGCACTGAATGGTCATCTGGGGCCAACGTCCTGACTTTC
few - TRBJ2-7 TRBV11-1 CASSLAPQDEQYF TGTGCCAGCAGCTTAGCCCCCCAGGACGAGCAGTACTTC
few - TRBJ2-1 TRBV7-6 CASSSAIGTSYNEQFF TGTGCCAGCAGCTCAGCAATAGGGACGTCCTACAATGAGCAGTTCTTC
few - TRBJ1-2 TRBV21-1 CASSNCPQVTNYGYTF TGTGCCAGCAGCAATTGCCCCCAAGTAACGAACTATGGCTACACCTTC
few - TRBJ2-7 TRBV5-4 CASSFERLYEQYF TGTGCCAGCAGCTTTGAGAGGCTATACGAGCAGTACTTC
- TRBD2 TRBJ2-5 TRBV7-2 CASSLVPGLAGGETQYF TGTGCCAGCAGCTTAGTCCCGGGACTAGCGGGAGGAGAGACCCAGTACTTC
medium-sized TRBD1 TRBJ2-7 TRBV28 CASSRTGHLLLGYEQYF TGTGCCAGCAGTAGGACAGGCCATCTCCTCTTAGGCTACGAGCAGTACTTC
few - TRBJ1-2 TRBV6-5 CASSYSSHNNYGYTF TGTGCCAGCAGTTACTCGAGTCACAATAACTATGGCTACACCTTC
- TRBD1 TRBJ1-1 TRBV4-3 CASSHQDRGAVGAFF TGCGCCAGCAGCCACCAGGACAGGGGGGCTGTAGGGGCTTTCTTT
few TRBD1 TRBJ1-1 TRBV7-3 CASSLTGGLSGTEAFF TGTGCCAGCAGCCTGACAGGGGGCTTGAGCGGCACTGAAGCTTTCTTT
- TRBD1 TRBJ2-5 TRBV25-1 CASSDFRRSGGPETQYF TGTGCCAGCAGTGATTTCCGGAGGTCAGGGGGCCCAGAGACCCAGTACTTC
- - TRBJ2-1 TRBV2 CASRGVTEEHEQFF TGTGCCAGCAGGGGCGTGACAGAAGAGCATGAGCAGTTCTTC